The sequence of this T cell receptor (beta chain) was determined in a study of cytomegalovirus exposure and HLA in healthy donors. At the level of the study: The Caucasian-associated ancestry cluster contained about 80% of the approximately 390 genotyped donors.

The trim removed 3 bases at V and 4 bases at J, leaving 5 bases unmatched. Germline CDR1 SGDLS, CDR2 YYNGEE. The CDR3 has 14 residues. Study-wide results and caveats: Later work associated 16,951 TCR beta sequences with HLA alleles at 0.05 false discovery rate. Most of the TCR beta V segments (in an earlier analysis) were productive either about 90% or about 30% of the time.

Primers: 60 Vbeta forward and 13 Jbeta reverse. Original processing methods: An analysis that came later counted some 80 million unique TCR beta chains, approximately 9.9 million shared. Sequencing used immunoSEQ multiplex PCR; TCRdb keeps in-frame clones, though not all of them. The V and J calls and clone size were taken over from that table, and D and trimming were inferred from the DNA. The sample holds 120,000 or so clones, approximately 82% seen once. A note on this clone: The antigen is undetermined.

The sequence was obtained from a man younger than 35 in good health and CMV-seropositive. Sequenced input: PBMCs. The chain employs TRBV9 and TRBJ2-7, with 9 bases identical to TRBD1. In DNA form, the CDR3 reads TGTGCCAGCAGCGCCGCCGGACAGGGGTACGAGCAGTACTTC. Its protein product is CASSAAGQGYEQYF.